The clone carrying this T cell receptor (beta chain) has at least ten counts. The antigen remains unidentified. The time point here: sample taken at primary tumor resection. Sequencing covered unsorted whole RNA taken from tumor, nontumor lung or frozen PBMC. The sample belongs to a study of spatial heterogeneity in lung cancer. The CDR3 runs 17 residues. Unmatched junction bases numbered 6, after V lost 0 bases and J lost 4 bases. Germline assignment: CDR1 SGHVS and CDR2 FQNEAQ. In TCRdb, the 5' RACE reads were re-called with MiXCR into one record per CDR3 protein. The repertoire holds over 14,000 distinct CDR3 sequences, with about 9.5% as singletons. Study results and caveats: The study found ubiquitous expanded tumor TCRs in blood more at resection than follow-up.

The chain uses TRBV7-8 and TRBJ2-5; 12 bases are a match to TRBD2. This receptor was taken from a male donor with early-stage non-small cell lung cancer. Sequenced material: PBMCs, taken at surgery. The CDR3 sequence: CASSLAPLAGGRETQYF. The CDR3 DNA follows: TGTGCCAGCAGCTTAGCCCCACTAGCGGGAGGACGAGAGACCCAGTACTTC.